These 3 T cell receptor beta chains came from one sample sequenced in a study of T-cell memory formation after mild COVID-19. TCRdb re-analysed the 5' RACE reads in MiXCR, keeping a single row per CDR3 protein. The table lists some 250,000 distinct CDR3 sequences, over 9% of them singletons, with roughly 21% in the top ten. The sequenced sample consisted of PBMCs or a T cell subset sorted from them (not recorded which). The receptors were gathered from a man between 18 and 35 years old who had mild COVID-19 (a few samples of this study predate the infection). Cell type and time point are not known.

V and J are TRBV25-1 and TRBJ1-1, with D tentatively TRBD1 (6 bases). V gave up 6 bases and J gave up 1 base, with 12 bases separating them. There are 14 residues in the CDR3. The germline CDR1 and CDR2 sequences are MGHDK and SYGVNS. CDR3 nucleotide sequence: TGTGCCAGCAGAAACAGGGATAGGAACACTGAAGCTTTCTTT. It encodes CASRNRDRNTEAFF.

This clonotype was seen more than once but under ten times. The gene calls are TRBV12-3 or TRBV12-4 and TRBJ2-7, with a tentative D call TRBD2 (6 bases). This CDR3 is built from 14 residues. Trimming took 3 bases from V and 1 from J, leaving 10 bases between them. The CDR3 protein is CASSLGLASYEQYF. The CDR3 DNA is TGTGCCAGCAGTTTGGGCCTAGCGTCCTACGAGCAGTACTTC.

The chain links TRBV2 to TRBJ2-2, with D unresolved. Germline CDR1 is SNHLY and CDR2 is FYNNEI. The V and J ends lost 8 bases and 4 bases respectively, with 8 bases between them. This CDR3 is 12 amino acids long. CDR3 region: CASSRFTGELFF. CDR3 in DNA: TGTGCCAGCTCTAGATTCACCGGGGAGCTGTTTTTT.